This entry concerns a single T cell receptor (beta chain). Deletions cut 4 bases from V and 1 base from J, with 20 bases between. The CDR3 extends over 17 amino acids. The germline V gene has CDR1 SGHNT and CDR2 YYREEE (reference sequence). This sample was taken from a study of shared clonotypes between healthy human individuals. All the donors were Caucasian adults who lived in Nashville, Tennessee. The sorted-subset replicate PCRs were given about 200 ng DNA, which is roughly 30,000 T cell genomes. The table came from immunoSEQ multiplex PCR; TCRdb's copy has only in-frame clones and leaves some out. This table holds 800,000 to 1,200,000 clones, around 78% found once.

The chain combines TRBV5-4 with TRBJ1-1, with D maybe TRBD1 (6 bases). Input material: memory CD4+ T cells from PBMCs. As to subset: CD45RA-negative fraction. This TCR came from a man younger than 35 in good health. Some clones in this sample may be carry-over from other donors' samples. The CDR3 reads CASSPPGTGWGNTEAFF. The CDR3 nucleotides read TGTGCCAGCAGCCCGCCGGGTACAGGGTGGGGGAACACTGAAGCTTTCTTT.